The 12 T cell receptor beta chains listed next were all sequenced from one sample in a study of CD8 T cells in ankylosing spondylitis. TCRdb recomputed calls from the 5' RACE reads with MiXCR, one row per CDR3 protein. The table lists about 350,000 distinct CDR3 sequences, around 20% of them singletons. The specimen was blood, either unsorted or a sorted T cell fraction (not recorded which). The receptors shown here come from a male donor with ankylosing spondylitis or in good health (not recorded which).

J is TRBJ1-1 and V is TRBV27; tentative D call: TRBD1 (6 bases). V was trimmed by 3 bases and J by 2 bases, leaving 16 bases between them. CDR1 and CDR2 (germline): MNHEY, SMNVEV (reference sequence). This CDR3 region has 16 residues. The CDR3 reads CASSFDRDNLNTEAFF. In DNA, the CDR3 is TGTGCCAGCAGTTTCGATCGGGACAACCTTAACACTGAAGCTTTCTTT.

This chain uses TRBV5-1 with TRBJ2-1; 10 bases map to TRBD1. J gave up 8 bases and V 3 bases, and 5 bases lay outside the gene matches. This CDR3 comprises 14 residues. CDR1 is SGHRS, CDR2 YFSETQ, per germline. CDR3 loop: CASSSGQGGDEQFF. CDR3 in DNA: TGCGCCAGCAGCTCCGGACAGGGGGGAGATGAGCAGTTCTTC.

Here the CDR3 DNA reads TGTGCCAGCAGACACGGGACAGGGGATAATTCACCCCTCCACTTT. Translated: CASRHGTGDNSPLHF. J is TRBJ1-6 and V is TRBV6-1; 10 positions match TRBD1. The CDR3 loop spans 15 amino acids. Germline V gene data show CDR1 as MNHNS and CDR2 as SASEGT. With V trimmed by 6 bases and J by 5 bases, 4 bases remained unmatched.

This clonotype was observed at least ten times. The chain links TRBV9 to TRBJ1-5; TRBD1 is a possible D gene (6 bases). Looked up from germline, CDR1 is SGDLS and CDR2 is YYNGEE. V lost 0 bases to trimming and J lost 4 bases, with 8 bases between them. There are 14 residues in the CDR3. The CDR3, as DNA: TGTGCCAGCAGCGTAGAGGGGGGTAATCAGCCCCAGCATTTT. It translates to CASSVEGGNQPQHF.

The chain combines TRBV12-3 or TRBV12-4 with TRBJ2-7; tentatively, D is TRBD1 (6 bases). The CDR3 has 15 residues. Trimming removed 1 base at V and 0 bases at J, with 10 bases between. Here the CDR3 reads CASSLERDTSYEQYF. CDR3 bases: TGTGCCAGCAGTTTAGAGAGGGACACCTCCTACGAGCAGTACTTC.

This clonotype was detected a few times. V is TRBV3-1 and J is TRBJ2-7; tentative D call: TRBD2 (5 bases). The CDR3 has 17 residues. The V end lost 0 bases, the J end lost 2 bases, and 17 bases lay between the germline ends. Looked up from germline, CDR1 is LGHDT and CDR2 is YNNKEL (reference sequence). CDR3 sequence reads: CASSQEPGRRATYEQYF. The CDR3 DNA is TGTGCCAGCAGCCAAGAACCTGGCAGGCGGGCGACCTACGAGCAGTACTTC.

The chain couples TRBV7-3 to TRBJ2-3, with TRBD2 matching over 7 bases. The CDR3 totals 12 residues. Trimming at V came to 9 bases and at J to 4 bases, leaving 4 bases not matched to a gene. Germline CDR1 is SGHTA and CDR2 is FQGTGA. The chain's CDR3 is CASGLVADTQYF. In DNA, the CDR3 is TGTGCCAGTGGACTAGTAGCAGATACGCAGTATTTT.

The rearrangement joins TRBV20-1 to TRBJ2-5, with 14 bases fitting TRBD2. Looked up from germline, CDR1 is DFQATT and CDR2 is SNEGSKA (reference sequence). The V and J ends lost 0 bases and 2 bases, in that order; junction bases with no gene match: 8. The CDR3 is made up of 18 amino acids. The CDR3 sequence is CSARDFWTSGGTQETQYF. CDR3 sequence (DNA): TGCAGTGCTAGAGATTTTTGGACTAGCGGGGGGACGCAAGAGACCCAGTACTTC.

This clonotype appeared a few times. The chain uses TRBV10-1 and TRBJ2-3, with D perhaps matching TRBD1 (5 bases). Germline lookup yields CDR1 WNHNN and CDR2 SYGVQD (reference sequence). The V end lost 1 base, the J end lost 6 bases, and 8 bases lay between the germline ends. The CDR3 consists of 13 residues. The CDR3 sequence is CASSEFQGDTQYF. Here the CDR3 DNA reads TGCGCCAGCAGTGAGTTCCAGGGCGATACGCAGTATTTT.

This chain links TRBV3-1 with TRBJ2-7; unclear D gene. Germline values: CDR1 LGHDT, CDR2 YNNKEL (reference sequence). Between the trimmed V and J ends, which lost 2 bases and 2 bases, there was a span of 10 bases. The CDR3 has 14 residues. The CDR3 sequence is CASSQPTQPYEQYF. CDR3 nucleotide sequence: TGTGCCAGCAGCCAACCAACACAACCCTACGAGCAGTACTTC.

The table lists this clonotype with a few counts. V usage is TRBV27 and J usage is TRBJ2-1, with D perhaps TRBD2 (7 bases). The V end lost 5 bases, the J end lost 2 bases, and 10 bases lay between the germline ends. This CDR3 has 14 amino acids. CDR1 MNHEY and CDR2 SMNVEV come from the germline V gene (reference sequence). The CDR3 loop reads CASSVGGPYNEQFF. CDR3 bases: TGTGCCAGCAGTGTCGGGGGGCCCTACAATGAGCAGTTCTTC.

This clonotype was counted many times. The V call is TRBV20-1, the J call TRBJ1-5; no definite D call. This CDR3 is 15 amino acids long. The V and J ends lost 0 bases and 6 bases respectively, with 15 bases between them. Germline assignment: CDR1 DFQATT and CDR2 SNEGSKA (reference sequence). The CDR3 DNA follows: TGCAGTGCTAGAGATCGAGATAGGGCGGGTCAGCCCCAGCATTTT. This sequence encodes CSARDRDRAGQPQHF.